This TCR beta chain was captured by sequencing in a study of OX40 agonist ivuxolimab in advanced cancers. For the study at large: Prior checkpoint blockade (anti-PD-1, anti-PD-L1 or anti-CTLA-4) was permitted; approximately 41% had it.

V was trimmed by 4 bases and J by 6 bases, leaving 20 bases between them. Germline V gives CDR1 SGHRS, CDR2 YFSETQ. The CDR3 runs 16 residues. Whole-study results and caveats: The expanded peripheral T cells' antigen specificity was not determined.

A remark on this clone: As yet, its antigen is unknown.

This table comes from immunoSEQ multiplex PCR, and its TCRdb copy is limited to in-frame clones, with some not included. Of approximately 84,000 clones in the sample, 70% to 90% are singletons; the top ten hold around 0.94%. The origin of this receptor is an adult with an advanced solid tumor such as melanoma, head and neck, liver or kidney cancer. Here the sequenced sample was CD4+ or CD8+ T cells sorted from blood, taken in a trial of the OX40 agonist ivuxolimab. This chain connects TRBV5-1 to TRBJ2-1, with D possibly being TRBD2 (6 bases). CDR3 DNA sequence: TGCGCCAGCAGCCGGGACCTTCAACTACTAGCCAATGAGCAGTTCTTC. It translates to CASSRDLQLLANEQFF.